The 18 T cell receptor beta chains below come from one sample, sequenced in a study of beta chain features in type 1 diabetes. What these receptors recognize is not known. Study conclusions and caveats: Type 1 diabetes patients showed a moderate but significant shortening of TCRB CDR3s in all four CD4+ subsets.

All of the isolated RNA was reverse transcribed, so expressed TCRB transcripts were sequenced. Some clones are missing from TCRdb's copy, which holds only in-frame ones; the method was immunoSEQ multiplex PCR. This table holds 20,000 to 30,000 clones, 55% to 75% found once. Sequencing used Tregs from blood. These receptors were taken from a man younger than 35 with type 1 diabetes.

This clone came up a few times. The rearrangement joins TRBV6-1 to TRBJ2-5, with 7 bases aligning to TRBD1. The ends lost 2 bases at V and 1 base at J; junction bases unmatched: 1. The germline V gene has CDR1 MNHNS and CDR2 SASEGT. The CDR3 loop spans 14 amino acids. DNA for the CDR3: TGTGCCAGCAGTGAAAGGGACAGCCAAGAGACCCAGTACTTC. Amino acids: CASSERDSQETQYF.

The chain is built from TRBV2 and TRBJ2-7, with TRBD1 matching over 9 bases. CDR1 SNHLY and CDR2 FYNNEI come from the germline V gene. This CDR3 has 16 amino acids. Trimming at V came to 5 bases and at J to 5 bases, leaving 13 bases not matched to a gene. The CDR3 DNA reads as TGTGCCAGCAGTAGCCCAATGGGACAGGGACAAAACGAGCAGTACTTC. Translation gives CASSSPMGQGQNEQYF.

The rearrangement joins TRBV7-2 to TRBJ2-7; TRBD2 agrees at 7 bases. In germline, CDR1 is SGHTA, CDR2 FQGNSA. J gave up 4 bases and V 1 base, and 7 bases lay outside the gene matches. The CDR3 extends over 15 amino acids. Here the CDR3 DNA reads TGTGCCAGCAGCTTAGAGCCGGGAGGTGGTTACGAGCAGTACTTC. As protein: CASSLEPGGGYEQYF.

This sequence joins TRBV23-1 and TRBJ1-5; 11 nucleotides agree with TRBD1. TRBV23-1 is flagged as an ORF with uncertain function. V was pared by 0 bases and J by 6 bases, with 10 bases of the junction left unmatched. The CDR3 is made up of 18 amino acids. The CDR3 protein is CASSQSDRGRIHSQPQHF. In DNA form, the CDR3 reads TGCGCCAGCAGTCAATCGGACAGGGGGCGAATCCACAGTCAGCCCCAGCATTTT.

CDR3 amino acids: CAIRGTEEEQYF. The CDR3 bases are TGTGCCATCAGAGGGACAGAAGAGGAGCAGTACTTC. The chain couples TRBV10-3 to TRBJ2-7; 7 nucleotides match TRBD1. The CDR3 is 12 amino acids. J was trimmed by 7 bases and V by 6 bases; bases with no gene match: 6. Germline V lookup: CDR1 ENHRY, CDR2 SYGVKD.

The chain carries TRBV5-1 and TRBJ2-3, with D hard to call. V was pared by 6 bases and J by 0 bases, with 11 bases between. CDR1 SGHRS and CDR2 YFSETQ come from the germline V gene. The CDR3 has 14 amino acids. The CDR3 DNA sequence: TGCGCCAGCATGTACAGTTTCAGCACAGATACGCAGTATTTT. Amino acids: CASMYSFSTDTQYF.

The gene calls are TRBV7-9 and TRBJ1-2; the D gene is possibly TRBD1 (5 bases). In germline, CDR1 is SEHNR, CDR2 FQNEAQ (reference sequence). This CDR3 has 16 residues. Trimming cost V 4 bases and J 0 bases, with 15 bases left between them. This CDR3 reads CASSSFRAPANYGYTF. The CDR3 nucleotides are TGTGCCAGCAGCTCCTTCAGGGCACCCGCTAACTATGGCTACACCTTC.

The sample holds one count of this clone. The gene calls are TRBV6-5 and TRBJ2-1; D gene ambiguous. There are 11 residues in the CDR3. Per the germline V gene, CDR1 is MNHEY and CDR2 is SVGAGI. V was clipped by 6 bases and J by 8 bases, with 8 bases between them. Written as DNA, the CDR3 is TGTGCCAGCAGGCAGAATCATGAGCAGTTCTTC. It encodes CASRQNHEQFF.

The chain uses TRBV2 and TRBJ2-1; 9 positions match TRBD2. Per the germline V gene, CDR1 is SNHLY and CDR2 is FYNNEI. V lost 2 bases, J lost 9 bases, and 11 bases stayed unmatched. The CDR3 has 16 residues. The CDR3 DNA follows: TGTGCCAGCAGTGAAATCTTGGCGGGGGGGCTCTCTGAGCAGTTCTTC. Residues: CASSEILAGGLSEQFF.

V usage is TRBV29-1 and J usage is TRBJ2-1, with 11 bases fitting TRBD1. Germline CDR1 and CDR2: SQVTM and ANQGSEA. Trimming took 6 bases from V and 4 from J; bases not matched to a gene: 5. This CDR3 is built from 14 residues. CDR3 residues: CSVAGTGGYNEQFF. The CDR3 nucleotides are TGCAGCGTCGCTGGGACAGGGGGATACAATGAGCAGTTCTTC.

The rearrangement uses TRBV30 and TRBJ1-2; D gene uncertain. Trimming took 0 bases from V and 0 from J, leaving 5 bases between them. The CDR3 contains 13 residues. The germline V gene has CDR1 GTSNPN and CDR2 SVGIG (reference sequence). The DNA of the CDR3 is TGTGCCTGGAGTGTTTTCTCTAACTATGGCTACACCTTC. Its protein is CAWSVFSNYGYTF. The whole variable domain, filled in from reference TRBV30 and TRBJ1-2, reads SQTIHQWPATLVQPVGSPLSLECTVEGTSNPNLYWYRQAAGRGLQLLFYSVGIGQISSEVPQNLSASRPQDRQFILSSKKLLLSDSGFYLCAWSVFSNYGYTFGSGTRLTVV.

The gene calls are TRBV7-8 and TRBJ2-2, with D maybe TRBD2 (5 bases). Looked up from germline, CDR1 is SGHVS and CDR2 is FQNEAQ. The V gene lost 1 base and the J gene lost 3 bases, with 9 bases spanning the gap. The CDR3 is made up of 15 amino acids. CDR3 sequence reads: CASSLVPSYTGELFF. The CDR3, as DNA: TGTGCCAGCAGCTTAGTTCCTAGCTACACCGGGGAGCTGTTTTTT.

This clone was observed a single time. The rearrangement joins TRBV23-1 to TRBJ1-5; the D is unclear. TRBV23-1 is an ORF; its function is uncertain. The CDR3 length is 15 residues. The ends were cut back, 3 bases at V and 1 base at J, with 10 bases in the middle. CDR3 in DNA: TGCGCCAGCAGTCAGCCCTCCTACAGCAATCAGCCCCAGCATTTT. Translated: CASSQPSYSNQPQHF.

This chain joins TRBV27 and TRBJ2-5; 8 bases fit TRBD1. The J call may be wrong; the DNA end is better matched by TRBJ2-7. The germline V gene encodes CDR1 MNHEY and CDR2 SMNVEV (reference sequence). The CDR3 is made up of 15 amino acids. This CDR3 is CASSLQGAKYYEQYF. In nucleotides, the CDR3 is TGTGCCAGCAGTTTACAGGGGGCTAAGTACTACGAGCAGTACTTC.

The J gene is TRBJ1-2, the V gene TRBV10-1, with 8 bases matching TRBD1. Trimming cost V 0 bases and J 4 bases; bases outside gene matches: 4. The CDR3 runs to 15 residues. The germline V gene encodes CDR1 WNHNN and CDR2 SYGVQD (reference sequence). DNA of the CDR3: TGCGCCAGCAGTGAGTCGCCGGGACAGGCCTATGGCTACACCTTC. It translates to CASSESPGQAYGYTF.

This chain connects TRBV7-6 to TRBJ2-4, with D perhaps TRBD1 (6 bases). CDR1 and CDR2 (germline): SGHVS, FNYEAQ. The V and J ends lost 1 base and 8 bases respectively, with 9 bases between them. The CDR3 is 13 residues long. The CDR3 sequence: CASSLDREHIQYF. As DNA, the CDR3 is TGTGCCAGCAGCTTAGACAGGGAACACATTCAGTACTTC. The variable domain in full, completed from reference TRBV7-6 and TRBJ2-4, reads GAGVSQSPRYKVTKRGQDVALRCDPISGHVSLYWYRQALGQGPEFLTYFNYEAQQDKSGLPNDRFSAERPEGSISTLTIQRTEQRDSAMYRCASSLDREHIQYFGAGTRLSVL.

As regards this clone: In the same sample, other DNA sequences code for this CDR3. The chain uses TRBV21-1 and TRBJ2-1; the table's TRBD2 call for D was not verified on the DNA. TRBV21-1 is marked as a pseudogene. This CDR3 is 18 amino acids long. The CDR3 bases are TGTGCCAGCAGCAAGTTCGGCGAGGGACTTACCCCCGACAATGAGCAGTTCTTC. Translation: CASSKFGEGLTPDNEQFF.

The chain joins TRBV28 to TRBJ1-1; D ambiguous. The germline V and J ends were trimmed by 7 bases and 1 base, with 7 bases remaining between them. The V gene's germline CDR1 is MDHEN and CDR2 SYDVKM. The CDR3 is 12 residues long. CDR3 region: CASTGSNTEAFF. CDR3 nucleotide sequence: TGTGCCAGCACGGGGTCGAACACTGAAGCTTTCTTT.